The clone carrying this T cell receptor (beta chain) has just a few counts. The entry originates in a study of blood T cell repertoires in COVID-19. Study summary: Italy, Spain and the United States were the sources of the convalescent and acute COVID-19 samples. The analysed material was cDNA or gDNA that came from T cells, B-cell-depleted T cells, or PBMCs.

How the authors handled the data: Estimation of nucleated cell counts was performed using reference gene primer amplification. Profiled with immunoSEQ multiplex PCR; TCRdb holds only in-frame clones, not every one. Clone size and V and J calls were adopted from that table, with D and trimming inferred from the DNA. In the table there are fewer than 250,000 clones, around four fifths of which are singletons. CDR1 is KGHSY and CDR2 is FQNENV in the germline V gene. The ends were cut back, 4 bases at V and 4 bases at J, with 13 bases in the middle. This CDR3 region has 15 residues. V is TRBV16 and J is TRBJ1-4; D remains unclear. The receptor was derived from a man aged 50-59 years with active or convalescent COVID-19. Specimen: peripheral blood. The CDR3 nucleotides read TGTGCCAGCAGCCCCGGGTCGTCGGGTAATGAAAAACTGTTTTTT. It is translated as CASSPGSSGNEKLFF.